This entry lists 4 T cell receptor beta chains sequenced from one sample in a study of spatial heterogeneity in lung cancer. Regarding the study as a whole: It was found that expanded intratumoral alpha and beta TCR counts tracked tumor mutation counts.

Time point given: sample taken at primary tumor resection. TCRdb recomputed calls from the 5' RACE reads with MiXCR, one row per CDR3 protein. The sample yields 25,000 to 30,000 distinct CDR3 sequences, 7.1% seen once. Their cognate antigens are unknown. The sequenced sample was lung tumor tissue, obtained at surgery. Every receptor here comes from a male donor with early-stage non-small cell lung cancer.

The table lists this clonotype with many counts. CDR3 coding DNA: TGTGCCAGCAGCCCCCGGAGGGGAGAGCAGTACTTC. Translating it yields CASSPRRGEQYF. The chain has TRBV7-2 and TRBJ2-7; possibly TRBD2 for D (6 bases). The V gene's germline CDR1 is SGHTA and CDR2 FQGNSA. The CDR3 has 12 amino acids. Deletions cut 5 bases from V and 7 bases from J, with 12 bases between.

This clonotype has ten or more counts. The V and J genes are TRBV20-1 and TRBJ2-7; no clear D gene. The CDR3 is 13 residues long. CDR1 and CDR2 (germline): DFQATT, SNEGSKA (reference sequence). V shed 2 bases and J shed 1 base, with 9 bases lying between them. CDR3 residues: CSARQATSYEQYF. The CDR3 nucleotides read TGCAGTGCTAGACAGGCAACTTCCTACGAGCAGTACTTC.

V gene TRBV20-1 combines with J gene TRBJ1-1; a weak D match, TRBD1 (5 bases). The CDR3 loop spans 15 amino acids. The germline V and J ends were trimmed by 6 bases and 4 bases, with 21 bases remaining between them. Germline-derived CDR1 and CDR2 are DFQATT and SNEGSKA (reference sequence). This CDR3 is CSAISTRQGGTEAFF. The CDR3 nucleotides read TGCAGTGCCATCTCGACCAGGCAGGGTGGCACTGAAGCTTTCTTT.

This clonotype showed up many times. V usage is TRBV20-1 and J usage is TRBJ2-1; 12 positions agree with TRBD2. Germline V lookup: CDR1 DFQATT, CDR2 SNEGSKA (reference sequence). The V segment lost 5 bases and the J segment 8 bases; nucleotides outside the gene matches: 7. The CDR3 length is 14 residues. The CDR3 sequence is CSAEGLAGSYEQFF. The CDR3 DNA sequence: TGCAGTGCTGAAGGACTAGCGGGGAGTTATGAGCAGTTCTTC.